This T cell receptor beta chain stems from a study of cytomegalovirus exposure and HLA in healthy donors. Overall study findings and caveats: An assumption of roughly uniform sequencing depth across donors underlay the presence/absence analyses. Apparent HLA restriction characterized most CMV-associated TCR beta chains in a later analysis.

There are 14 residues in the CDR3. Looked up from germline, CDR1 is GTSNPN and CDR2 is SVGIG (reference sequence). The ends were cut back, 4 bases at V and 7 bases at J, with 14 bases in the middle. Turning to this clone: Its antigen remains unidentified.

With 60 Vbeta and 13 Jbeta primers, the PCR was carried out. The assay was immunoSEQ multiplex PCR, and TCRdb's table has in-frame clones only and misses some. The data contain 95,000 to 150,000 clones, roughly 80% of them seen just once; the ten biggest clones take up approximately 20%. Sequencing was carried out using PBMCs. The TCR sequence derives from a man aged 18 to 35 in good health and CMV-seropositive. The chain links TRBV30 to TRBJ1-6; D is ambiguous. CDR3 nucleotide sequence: TGTGCCTGGAACTTAGGAGGAATGAATTCACCCCTCCACTTT. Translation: CAWNLGGMNSPLHF.